The 23 T cell receptor beta chains in this list originate from one sample, sequenced in a study of T cell clones after liver transplantation. The table came from immunoSEQ multiplex PCR; TCRdb's copy has only in-frame clones and leaves some out. Among about 120,000 clones listed, 75% to 95% were seen once. Sequences were derived from CD4+ T cells from blood, sampled 12 months after liver transplant. These receptors all come from a human patient who received a liver transplant. Some T cells may trace back to the graft donor.

V usage is TRBV20-1 and J usage is TRBJ2-3, with a weak D call TRBD2 (5 bases). This CDR3 region has 11 residues. Trimming pared 4 bases from V and 6 bases from J, leaving 8 bases between. The germline V gene encodes CDR1 DFQATT and CDR2 SNEGSKA (reference sequence). The CDR3 DNA sequence: TGCAGTGCTAAAACGGGGGATACGCAGTATTTT. It specifies CSAKTGDTQYF.

The chain links TRBV7-2 to TRBJ1-3, with TRBD1 as a possible D gene (5 bases). The CDR3 loop spans 17 amino acids. V shed 1 base and J shed 3 bases, with 16 bases lying between them. The germline V gene encodes CDR1 SGHTA and CDR2 FQGNSA. CDR3 nucleotide sequence: TGTGCCAGCAGCTTAGGACTTGGGCGCAGGGTTGGAAACACCATATATTTT. Its protein product is CASSLGLGRRVGNTIYF. Filled out from reference TRBV7-2 and TRBJ1-3, the complete variable domain reads GAGVSQSPSNKVTEKGKDVELRCDPISGHTALYWYRQSLGQGLEFLIYFQGNSAPDKSGLPSDRFSAERTGGSVSTLTIQRTQQEDSAVYLCASSLGLGRRVGNTIYFGEGSWLTVV.

The chain links TRBV27 to TRBJ2-3; TRBD2 matches 8 bases. The CDR3 contains 15 residues. CDR1 is MNHEY, CDR2 SMNVEV, per germline (reference sequence). The J segment lost 3 bases and the V segment lost 7 bases, leaving 9 bases of the junction unmatched. CDR3 sequence reads: CASTRAGGRTDTQYF. In DNA form, the CDR3 reads TGTGCCAGCACCAGGGCGGGAGGCAGGACAGATACGCAGTATTTT.

V gene TRBV18 combines with J gene TRBJ2-5, with a possible D match to TRBD2 (6 bases). The germline V gene has CDR1 KGHSH and CDR2 LQKENI. Trimming stripped 0 bases from V and 1 base from J, with 6 bases between. The CDR3 has 14 amino acids. CDR3 nucleotides: TGTGCCAGCTCACCACCCGGGAGCCAAGAGACCCAGTACTTC. It yields the protein CASSPPGSQETQYF.

This clone was seen only once. DNA of the CDR3: TGTGCCAGCAGTCCCGGACAGCCTCCCTACGAGCAGTACTTC. Its translation: CASSPGQPPYEQYF. The rearrangement links TRBV28 to TRBJ2-7; a weak D match, TRBD1 (6 bases). V dropped 5 bases and J dropped 2 bases, with 13 bases sitting between them. Germline V lookup: CDR1 MDHEN, CDR2 SYDVKM. The CDR3 has 14 residues.

This clone came up a few times. The gene calls are TRBV18 and TRBJ1-4, with D unresolved. The CDR3 is 15 amino acids. With 3 bases removed from V and 8 bases from J, the gap between germline ends came to 16 bases. Looked up from germline, CDR1 is KGHSH and CDR2 is LQKENI. CDR3 sequence (DNA): TGTGCCAGCTCACCGGACGACGCCCGGAGAGAAAAACTGTTTTTT. It encodes CASSPDDARREKLFF.

The chain employs TRBV11-3 and TRBJ2-7, with TRBD2 matching over 10 bases. CDR3 length: 14 amino acids. V shed 5 bases and J 4 bases; nucleotides not matched to a gene: 5. Germline V lookup: CDR1 SGHNT, CDR2 YENEEA. Here the CDR3 reads CASSPAGGPYEQYF. In DNA form, the CDR3 reads TGTGCCAGCAGCCCAGCGGGAGGGCCTTACGAGCAGTACTTC.

The genes are TRBV4-1 and TRBJ2-7; 8 positions match TRBD2. Germline V CDR1 and CDR2: MGHRA, YSYEKL. This CDR3 contains 18 residues. The V and J ends lost 1 base and 0 bases, in that order; junction bases with no gene match: 11. The CDR3 nucleotides are TGCGCCAGCAGCCAAGTTGCGGGAGGCACCTTTAGCTCCTACGAGCAGTACTTC. It yields the protein CASSQVAGGTFSSYEQYF.

V is TRBV29-1 and J is TRBJ2-3; 7 nucleotides agree with TRBD1. The CDR3 sequence is 14 residues long. J lost 1 base, V lost 8 bases, and 9 bases had no gene match. The germline gives CDR1 SQVTM, CDR2 ANQGSEA. In nucleotides, the CDR3 is TGCAGCACAATCTCAGGGGGTCGCACAGATACGCAGTATTTT. Its protein product is CSTISGGRTDTQYF.

This sequence joins TRBV28 and TRBJ1-5; 8 bases line up with TRBD1. This CDR3 is built from 14 residues. Germline-derived CDR1 and CDR2 are MDHEN and SYDVKM. With V trimmed by 6 bases and J by 3 bases, 4 bases remained unmatched. The CDR3 nucleotides read TGTGCCAGCAGCAGGACAGGGTACAATCAGCCCCAGCATTTT. It encodes CASSRTGYNQPQHF.

The chain recombines TRBV19 with TRBJ2-5, with 8 bases fitting TRBD2. J gave up 2 bases and V 3 bases, and 8 bases lay outside the gene matches. The CDR3 is made up of 16 amino acids. The germline CDR1 and CDR2 sequences are LNHDA and SQIVND (reference sequence). The CDR3 sequence is CASSMLPSGLQETQYF. The CDR3 bases are TGTGCCAGTAGTATGCTCCCTAGCGGGCTACAAGAGACCCAGTACTTC. The whole variable domain, remainder taken from reference TRBV19 and TRBJ2-5, is DGGITQSPKYLFRKEGQNVTLSCEQNLNHDAMYWYRQDPGQGLRLIYYSQIVNDFQKGDIAEGYSVSREKKESFPLTVTSAQKNPTAFYLCASSMLPSGLQETQYFGPGTRLLVL.

The chain has TRBV7-2 and TRBJ1-5, with 8 bases aligning to TRBD1. The CDR3 is 16 amino acids. The germline CDR1 and CDR2 sequences are SGHTA and FQGNSA. V was pared by 1 base and J by 1 base, with 3 bases of the junction left unmatched. CDR3 in amino acids: CASSLEAGGSNQPQHF. The CDR3 DNA is TGTGCCAGCAGCTTAGAGGCAGGGGGCAGCAATCAGCCCCAGCATTTT.

This chain uses TRBV7-2 with TRBJ2-1; the D gene is possibly TRBD1 (6 bases). The germline V gene has CDR1 SGHTA and CDR2 FQGNSA. The CDR3 contains 15 residues. V lost 3 bases to trimming and J lost 3 bases, with 12 bases between them. CDR3 in amino acids: CASSLSGGNYNEQFF. The CDR3, as DNA: TGTGCCAGCAGCTTGTCTGGGGGCAACTACAATGAGCAGTTCTTC.

This chain links TRBV5-1 with TRBJ2-1; D possibly corresponds to TRBD2 (6 bases). The length of the CDR3 is 15 residues. V lost 3 bases and J 5 bases, leaving 15 bases between the germline ends. Looked up from germline, CDR1 is SGHRS and CDR2 is YFSETQ. CDR3 nucleotide sequence: TGCGCCAGCAGCTCGGAGGGGCTAGCGAACAATGAGCAGTTCTTC. This encodes CASSSEGLANNEQFF.

The J gene is TRBJ2-1, the V gene TRBV28; TRBD2 aligns across 7 bases. The CDR3 runs to 13 residues. The germline V gene encodes CDR1 MDHEN and CDR2 SYDVKM. V was pared by 3 bases and J by 8 bases, with 4 bases of the junction left unmatched. CDR3 protein: CASSLGGADEQFF. The CDR3, as DNA: TGTGCCAGCAGTTTGGGAGGGGCTGATGAGCAGTTCTTC.

The V call is TRBV18, the J call TRBJ2-5; D perhaps matches TRBD1 (5 bases). CDR1 KGHSH and CDR2 LQKENI come from the germline V gene. V lost 5 bases, J lost 2 bases, and 9 bases lay in between. This CDR3 region has 13 residues. The CDR3 loop reads CASSGQGQETQYF. The DNA for the CDR3 is TGTGCCAGCTCAGGACAAGGTCAAGAGACCCAGTACTTC.

The CDR3 sequence: CASSFRDRPLLLNQPQHF. The CDR3 DNA reads TGCGCCAGCAGCTTCCGGGACAGGCCGCTACTCCTCAATCAGCCCCAGCATTTT. The genes are TRBV5-1 and TRBJ1-5, with 8 bases fitting TRBD1. This CDR3 has 18 amino acids. V dropped 2 bases and J dropped 3; count of bases not matched to a gene: 13. Germline lookup yields CDR1 SGHRS and CDR2 YFSETQ.

The chain carries TRBV28 and TRBJ1-2; TRBD1 aligns across 9 bases. V dropped 5 bases and J dropped 6; count of bases not matched to a gene: 7. Germline CDR1 is MDHEN and CDR2 is SYDVKM. The CDR3 contains 14 residues. In DNA form, the CDR3 reads TGTGCCAGCAGTCCCGGGACAGGGAGACATGGCTACACCTTC. Residues: CASSPGTGRHGYTF.

Notes on this clone: This specimen includes other DNA sequences encoding the same CDR3. V gene TRBV6-1 combines with J gene TRBJ2-3; D unclear. Germline CDR1 is MNHNS and CDR2 is SASEGT. Between the trimmed V and J ends, which lost 7 bases and 6 bases, there was a span of 11 bases. The CDR3 runs 12 residues. Here the CDR3 DNA reads TGTGCCAGCAAAAGGGAACCCGATACGCAGTATTTT. This encodes CASKREPDTQYF.

This clone was seen a few times. The rearrangement links TRBV5-3 to TRBJ1-5, with D possibly matching TRBD1 (6 bases). TRBV5-3 is placed among ORFs of uncertain function. Trimming took off 0 bases at V and 4 bases at J, with 11 bases between the two ends. The CDR3 extends over 15 amino acids. CDR3 DNA: TGTGCCAGAAGCTTGGCCGGACAGTTAAATCAGCCCCAGCATTTT. It codes for CARSLAGQLNQPQHF.

V is TRBV6-5 and J is TRBJ1-1; 10 nucleotides align to TRBD1. From germline, CDR1 is MNHEY and CDR2 SVGAGI. V lost 10 bases, J lost 6 bases, and 5 bases stayed unmatched. The CDR3 loop spans 12 amino acids. CDR3 coding DNA: TGTGCCACCCGACAGGGGGCCTCTGAAGCTTTCTTT. Translating it yields CATRQGASEAFF.

V usage is TRBV7-6 and J usage is TRBJ1-1; D might be TRBD1 (5 bases). The V end lost 5 bases, the J end lost 2 bases, and 9 bases lay between the germline ends. Per germline, CDR1 SGHVS and CDR2 FNYEAQ. This CDR3 has 13 residues. The DNA for the CDR3 is TGTGCCAGCAGCGCGGACACAAACACTGAAGCTTTCTTT. Translating it yields CASSADTNTEAFF. The entire variable domain, with the rest obtained from reference TRBV7-6 and TRBJ1-1, is as follows: GAGVSQSPRYKVTKRGQDVALRCDPISGHVSLYWYRQALGQGPEFLTYFNYEAQQDKSGLPNDRFSAERPEGSISTLTIQRTEQRDSAMYRCASSADTNTEAFFGQGTRLTVV.

V usage is TRBV7-9 and J usage is TRBJ1-5; D call uncertain. CDR3 length: 14 residues. Trimming removed 7 bases at V and 2 bases at J, with 12 bases between. In germline, CDR1 is SEHNR, CDR2 FQNEAQ (reference sequence). The CDR3 region has the DNA TGTGCCAGCACCGGCGGAACAGGCAATCAGCCCCAGCATTTT. Translating it yields CASTGGTGNQPQHF.